Listed here are 4 T cell receptor beta chains from one sample, sequenced in a study of T-cell memory formation after mild COVID-19. TCRdb processed the 5' RACE reads anew with MiXCR; each CDR3 protein has one entry. The table includes 160,000 or so distinct CDR3 sequences, roughly a third detected once. The sample taken for sequencing was PBMCs or a T cell subset sorted from them (not recorded which). Receptors were obtained from an adult woman who had mild COVID-19 (a few samples of this study predate the infection). Cell type and time point are not known.

The rearrangement joins TRBV29-1 to TRBJ2-6; D uncertain. Germline CDR1 and CDR2: SQVTM and ANQGSEA. The V end was cut by 0 bases, the J end by 4 bases, with 13 bases between. This CDR3 is 16 amino acids long. The CDR3, as DNA: TGCAGCGTTGAAGATCCTGAAGGTTGGGGGGCCAACGTCCTGACTTTC. It codes for CSVEDPEGWGANVLTF.

This clonotype was observed a few times. The rearrangement links TRBV29-1 to TRBJ1-1; 8 bases match TRBD1. The trim removed 5 bases at V and 4 bases at J, leaving 3 bases unmatched. This CDR3 comprises 12 residues. Germline assignment: CDR1 SQVTM and CDR2 ANQGSEA. CDR3 DNA sequence: TGCAGCGTTTTGACAGGGGTCACTGAAGCTTTCTTT. It encodes CSVLTGVTEAFF.

Worth noting for this clonotype: At one of its ends the junction is not consistent with the germline gene, which may arise from a read error. The V call is TRBV10-3, the J call TRBJ2-7; tentatively, D is TRBD1 or TRBD2 (5 bases each). CDR1 is ENHRY and CDR2 is SYGVKD in the germline V gene. The CDR3 is 15 residues long. CDR3 nucleotides: TGTGCCATCAGTGTGGGGGTCCGCCTCTTTAACGAGAAGTACTTC. Protein product: CAISVGVRLFNEKYF.

The V gene is TRBV5-1, the J gene TRBJ2-1; TRBD2 might be the D (6 bases). Germline V CDR1 and CDR2: SGHRS, YFSETQ. The CDR3 is 18 residues long. V dropped 3 bases and J dropped 7 bases, with 26 bases sitting between them. In DNA form, the CDR3 reads TGCGCCAGCAGCTGGTTAGATTCCGGGACTCCTCAAGGTAATGAGCAGTTCTTC. This codes for CASSWLDSGTPQGNEQFF.